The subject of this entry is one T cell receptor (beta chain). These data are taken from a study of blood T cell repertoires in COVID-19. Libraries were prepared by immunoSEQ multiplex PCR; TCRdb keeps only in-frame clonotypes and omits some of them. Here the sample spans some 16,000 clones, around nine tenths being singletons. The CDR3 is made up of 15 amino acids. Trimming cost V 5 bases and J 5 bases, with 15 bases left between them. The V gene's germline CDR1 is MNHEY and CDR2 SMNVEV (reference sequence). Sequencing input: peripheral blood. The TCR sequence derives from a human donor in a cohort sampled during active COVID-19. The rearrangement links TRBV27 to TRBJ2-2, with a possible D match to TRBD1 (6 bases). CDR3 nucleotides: TGTGCCAGCAGTCCCCAGGGGCTGATTACCGGGGAGCTGTTTTTT. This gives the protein CASSPQGLITGELFF.